Here is one T cell receptor (beta chain) with its context. Its specificity is not known. Profiled with immunoSEQ multiplex PCR; TCRdb holds only in-frame clones, not every one. The sample lists around 80,000 clones, around 90% occurring once. Per the germline V gene, CDR1 is MDHEN and CDR2 is SYDVKM. V gave up 6 bases and J gave up 6 bases, with 14 bases separating them. The length of the CDR3 is 13 residues. This sample stems from a study of OX40 agonist ivuxolimab in advanced cancers. Points from the study as a whole: In CD8+ T cells, expanded clones were on average more numerous than in CD4+.

Autoimmune disease history or systemic immunosuppression disqualified patients. The sample here was CD4+ or CD8+ T cells sorted from blood, taken in a trial of the OX40 agonist ivuxolimab. The receptor was derived from an adult with an advanced solid tumor such as melanoma, head and neck, liver or kidney cancer. The chain has TRBV28 and TRBJ1-1; D possibly corresponds to TRBD1 (6 bases). Here the CDR3 DNA reads TGTGCCAGCAGGTTACAGGGTAACGCTGAAGCTTTCTTT. This gives the protein CASRLQGNAEAFF.